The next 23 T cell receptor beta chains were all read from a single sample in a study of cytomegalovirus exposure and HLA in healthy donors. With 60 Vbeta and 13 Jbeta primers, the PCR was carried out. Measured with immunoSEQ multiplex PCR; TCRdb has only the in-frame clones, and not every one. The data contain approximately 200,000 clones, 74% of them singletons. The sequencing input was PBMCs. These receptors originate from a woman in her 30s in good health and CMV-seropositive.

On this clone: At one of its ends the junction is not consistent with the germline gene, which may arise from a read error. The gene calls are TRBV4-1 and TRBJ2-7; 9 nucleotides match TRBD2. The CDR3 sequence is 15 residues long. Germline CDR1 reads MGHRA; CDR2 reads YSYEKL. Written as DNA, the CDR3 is TGCGCCAGCAGCCAAGAAATAACTGCGGGAGGGCCCTTGGACTTC. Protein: CASSQEITAGGPLDF.

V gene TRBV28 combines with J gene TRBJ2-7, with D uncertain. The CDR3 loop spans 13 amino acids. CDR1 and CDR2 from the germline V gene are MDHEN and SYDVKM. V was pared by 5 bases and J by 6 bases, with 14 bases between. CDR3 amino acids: CASSPVAPSEQYF. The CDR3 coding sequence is TGTGCCAGCAGTCCCGTTGCCCCGAGCGAGCAGTACTTC.

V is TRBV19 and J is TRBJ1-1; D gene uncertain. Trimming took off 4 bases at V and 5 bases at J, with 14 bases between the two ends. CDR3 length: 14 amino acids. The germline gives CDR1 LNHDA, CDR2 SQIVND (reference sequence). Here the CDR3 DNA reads TGTGCCAGTAGTACCGGGGTGTCGGGAACTGAAGCTTTCTTT. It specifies CASSTGVSGTEAFF.

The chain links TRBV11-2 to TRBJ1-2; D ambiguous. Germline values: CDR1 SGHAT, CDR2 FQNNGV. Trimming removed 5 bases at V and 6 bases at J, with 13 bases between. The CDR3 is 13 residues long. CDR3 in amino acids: CASSRQEGDGYTF. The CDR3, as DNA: TGTGCCAGCAGCCGGCAGGAGGGCGATGGCTACACCTTC.

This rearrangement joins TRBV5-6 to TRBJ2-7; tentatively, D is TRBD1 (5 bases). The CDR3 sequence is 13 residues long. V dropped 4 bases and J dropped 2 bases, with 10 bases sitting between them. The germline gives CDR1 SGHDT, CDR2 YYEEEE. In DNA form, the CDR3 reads TGTGCCAGCAGCCAAGACAGAGCCTACGAGCAGTACTTC. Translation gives CASSQDRAYEQYF.

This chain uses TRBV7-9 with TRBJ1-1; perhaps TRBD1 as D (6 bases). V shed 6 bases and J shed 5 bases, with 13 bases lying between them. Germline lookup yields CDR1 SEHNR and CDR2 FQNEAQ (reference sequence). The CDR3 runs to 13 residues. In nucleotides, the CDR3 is TGTGCCAGCAGAAGTTACAGGGTAACTGAAGCTTTCTTT. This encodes CASRSYRVTEAFF.

The CDR3 spells CASSLSGADRSAEGYTF. CDR3 DNA sequence: TGTGCCAGCAGTTTATCAGGGGCTGATCGGTCGGCGGAAGGCTACACCTTC. The chain recombines TRBV27 with TRBJ1-2; perhaps TRBD1 as D (5 bases). The CDR3 is made up of 17 amino acids. CDR1 is MNHEY, CDR2 SMNVEV, per germline (reference sequence). V lost 0 bases, J lost 8 bases, and 22 bases lay in between.

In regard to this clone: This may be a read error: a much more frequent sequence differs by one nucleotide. DNA of the CDR3: TGTGCCAGCAGCTTGGATCCCAGCGGGCGTTCCTACAATGAGCAGTTCTTC. Its translation: CASSLDPSGRSYNEQFF. This chain connects TRBV5-5 to TRBJ2-1; weak D call: TRBD2 (6 bases). Germline V gives CDR1 SGHKS, CDR2 YYEKEE (reference sequence). CDR3 length: 17 amino acids. V lost 0 bases and J lost 1, with 14 bases in between.

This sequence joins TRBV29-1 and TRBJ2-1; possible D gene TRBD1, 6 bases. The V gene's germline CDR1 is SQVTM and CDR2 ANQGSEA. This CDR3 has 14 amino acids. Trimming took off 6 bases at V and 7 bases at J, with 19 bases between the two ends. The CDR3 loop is CSVDLSAQGNEQFF. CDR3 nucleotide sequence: TGCAGCGTCGACCTAAGCGCGCAGGGGAATGAGCAGTTCTTC.

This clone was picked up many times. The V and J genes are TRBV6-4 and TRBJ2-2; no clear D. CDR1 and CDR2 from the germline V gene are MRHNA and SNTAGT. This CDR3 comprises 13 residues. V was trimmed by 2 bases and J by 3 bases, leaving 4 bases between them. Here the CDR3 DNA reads TGTGCCAGCAGTGACACAGACACCGGGGAGCTGTTTTTT. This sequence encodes CASSDTDTGELFF.

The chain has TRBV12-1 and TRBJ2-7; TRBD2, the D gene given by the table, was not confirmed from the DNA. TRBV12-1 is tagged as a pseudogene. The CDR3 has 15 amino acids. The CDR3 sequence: CASSFSLAGSYEQYF. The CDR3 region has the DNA TGTGCCAGCAGCTTTAGTCTAGCGGGATCGTACGAGCAGTACTTC.

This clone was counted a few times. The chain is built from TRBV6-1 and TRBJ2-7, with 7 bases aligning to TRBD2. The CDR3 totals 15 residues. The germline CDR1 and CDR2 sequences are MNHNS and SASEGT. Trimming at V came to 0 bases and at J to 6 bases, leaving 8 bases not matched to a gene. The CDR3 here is CASSEAWRELGEQYF. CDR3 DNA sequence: TGTGCCAGCAGTGAAGCTTGGCGGGAGTTAGGCGAGCAGTACTTC.

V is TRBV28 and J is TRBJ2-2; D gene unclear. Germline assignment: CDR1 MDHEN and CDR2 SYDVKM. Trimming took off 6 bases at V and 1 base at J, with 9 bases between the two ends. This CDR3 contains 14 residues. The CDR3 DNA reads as TGTGCCAGCAGCCCCACAGTGAACACCGGGGAGCTGTTTTTT. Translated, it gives CASSPTVNTGELFF.

In DNA, the CDR3 is TGTGCCAGCTCACCCAAGGGACAGGGCTACGAGCAGTACTTC. The encoded protein is CASSPKGQGYEQYF. The V call is TRBV18, the J call TRBJ2-7; TRBD1 matches 9 bases. Germline CDR1 reads KGHSH; CDR2 reads LQKENI. The CDR3 sequence is 14 residues long. V shed 3 bases, J shed 3 bases, and the junction held 3 bases outside the gene matches.

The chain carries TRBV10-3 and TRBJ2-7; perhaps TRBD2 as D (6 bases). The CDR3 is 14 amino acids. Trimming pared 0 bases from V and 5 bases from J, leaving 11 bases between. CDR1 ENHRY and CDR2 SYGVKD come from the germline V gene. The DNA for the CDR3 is TGTGCCATCAGTGAGTCGACGGGACTCCACGAGCAGTACTTC. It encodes CAISESTGLHEQYF.

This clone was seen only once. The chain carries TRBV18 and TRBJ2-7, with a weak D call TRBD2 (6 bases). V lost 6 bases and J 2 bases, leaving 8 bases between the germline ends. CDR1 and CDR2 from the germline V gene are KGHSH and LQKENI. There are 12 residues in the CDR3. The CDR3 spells CASSGGPYEQYF. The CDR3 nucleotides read TGTGCCAGCTCCGGGGGACCCTACGAGCAGTACTTC.

The CDR3 reads CASTKGSLSGNEQFF. CDR3 DNA: TGTGCCAGCACTAAGGGGTCCCTTTCAGGGAATGAGCAGTTCTTC. This chain uses TRBV2 with TRBJ2-1, with D possibly TRBD1 on 5 matching bases. Between the trimmed V and J ends, which lost 7 bases and 7 bases, there was a span of 20 bases. CDR1 is SNHLY and CDR2 is FYNNEI in the germline V gene. This CDR3 spans 15 amino acids.

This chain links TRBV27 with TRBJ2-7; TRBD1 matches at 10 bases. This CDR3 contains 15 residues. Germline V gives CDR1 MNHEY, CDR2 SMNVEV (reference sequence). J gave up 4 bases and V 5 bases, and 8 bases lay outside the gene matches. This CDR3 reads CASSPSPGQGYEQYF. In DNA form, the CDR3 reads TGTGCCAGCAGTCCATCCCCGGGACAGGGGTACGAGCAGTACTTC.

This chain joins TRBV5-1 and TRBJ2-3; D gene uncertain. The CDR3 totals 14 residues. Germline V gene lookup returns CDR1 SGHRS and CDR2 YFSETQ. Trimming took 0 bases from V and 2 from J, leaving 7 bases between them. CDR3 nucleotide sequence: TGCGCCAGCAGCTTGGGACACACCACAGATACGCAGTATTTT. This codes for CASSLGHTTDTQYF.

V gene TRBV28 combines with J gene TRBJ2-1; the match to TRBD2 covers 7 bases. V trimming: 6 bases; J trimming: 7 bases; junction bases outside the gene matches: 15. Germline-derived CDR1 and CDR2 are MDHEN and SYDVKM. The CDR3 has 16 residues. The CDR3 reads CASRTFEGGPVNEQFF. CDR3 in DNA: TGTGCCAGCAGGACCTTTGAGGGAGGGCCCGTTAATGAGCAGTTCTTC. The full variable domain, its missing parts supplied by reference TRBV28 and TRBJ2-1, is DVKVTQSSRYLVKRTGEKVFLECVQDMDHENMFWYRQDPGLGLRLIYFSYDVKMKEKGDIPEGYSVSREKKERFSLILESASTNQTSMYLCASRTFEGGPVNEQFFGPGTRLTVL.

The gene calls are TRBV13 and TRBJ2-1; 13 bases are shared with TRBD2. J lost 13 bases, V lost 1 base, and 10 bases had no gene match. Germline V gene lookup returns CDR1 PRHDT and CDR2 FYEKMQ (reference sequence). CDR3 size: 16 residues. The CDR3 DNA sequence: TGTGCCAGCAGCTTAGAGGAACTAGCGGGAGGGCCGGGTCAGTTCTTC. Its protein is CASSLEELAGGPGQFF.

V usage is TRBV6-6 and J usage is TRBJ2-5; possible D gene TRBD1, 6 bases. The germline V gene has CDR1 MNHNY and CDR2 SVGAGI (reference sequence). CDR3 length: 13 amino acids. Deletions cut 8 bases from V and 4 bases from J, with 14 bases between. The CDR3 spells CASGGVGTETQYF. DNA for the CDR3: TGTGCCAGCGGGGGCGTGGGGACAGAGACCCAGTACTTC.

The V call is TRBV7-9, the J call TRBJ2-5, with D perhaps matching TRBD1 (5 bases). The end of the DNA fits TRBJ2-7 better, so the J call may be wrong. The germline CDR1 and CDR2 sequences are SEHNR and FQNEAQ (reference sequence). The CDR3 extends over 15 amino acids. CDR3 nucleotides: TGTGCCAGCAGCTTAGAAAAGGGGCAGGTCTACGAGCAGTACTTC. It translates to CASSLEKGQVYEQYF.